Detailed here is one T cell receptor beta chain. This specimen belongs to a study of blood T cell repertoires in COVID-19. At the level of the study: Some COVID-19 samples were acute and others convalescent; all came from the United States, Italy and Spain. From T cells, B-cell-depleted T cells, or PBMCs came the material, which was cDNA or gDNA.

Germline CDR1 is SNHLY and CDR2 is FYNNEI. Trimming took off 6 bases at V and 1 base at J, with 13 bases between the two ends. The CDR3 sequence is 14 residues long. Per the original data handling: It was from reference gene primer amplification that nucleated cell counts were estimated. Only in-frame clones appear in the TCRdb table, and some are missing; sequencing was by immunoSEQ multiplex PCR. V and J calls and clone size are as listed in that table; D and trimming were resolved from the DNA. The sample holds approximately 130,000 clones, more than 75% seen once. This TCR was recovered from a woman between 50 and 59 years old with acute or convalescent COVID-19. Material for sequencing was peripheral blood. The chain links TRBV2 to TRBJ2-7, with D possibly matching TRBD2 (6 bases). CDR3 protein: CASRKEGLSYEQYF. DNA for the CDR3: TGTGCCAGCAGGAAGGAGGGGCTTTCCTACGAGCAGTACTTC.